What follows are 5 T cell receptor beta chains derived from one specimen sequenced in a study (dated by TCRdb to the mid-2010s). CD4+CD25+CD127-/low cells were isolated as Tregs. Preparation of the library involved 5' RACE. Sequenced on an Illumina MiSeq. The public sequencing data were trimmed at Q25 with fastp and processed into clonotypes with MiXCR by TCRdb, which kept only in-frame beta chains. Under each unique CDR3 protein, matching rows form one entry showing the most common genes and DNA. Counted in this sample were roughly 57,000 distinct CDR3 sequences; about a fifth of them appeared once. Under 3.5% of the sample comes from the top ten. Sequencing was performed on tumor-infiltrating Tregs sorted from the breast tumor. The receptor source for this set is a female donor with breast cancer.

CDR3 region: CASSEEGPAEKLFF. DNA for the CDR3: TGTGCCAGCAGTGAGGAGGGACCCGCCGAAAAACTGTTTTTT. The gene calls are TRBV25-1 and TRBJ1-4, with D possibly matching TRBD1 (5 bases). V lost 3 bases to trimming and J lost 8 bases, with 13 bases between them. CDR1 is MGHDK, CDR2 SYGVNS, per germline. The CDR3 runs to 14 residues.

The sample holds a few counts of this clonotype. This rearrangement joins TRBV20-1 to TRBJ1-4; the D gene is possibly TRBD1 (5 bases). Trimming cost V 6 bases and J 8 bases, with 13 bases left between them. In germline, CDR1 is DFQATT, CDR2 SNEGSKA (reference sequence). The CDR3 consists of 12 residues. The CDR3 DNA sequence: TGCAGTGCGCATCCGGGGGGGGAAAAACTGTTTTTT. Translating it yields CSAHPGGEKLFF.

This clonotype has at least ten counts. The chain carries TRBV5-1 and TRBJ2-1; a weak D match, TRBD2 (6 bases). V was shortened by 4 bases and J by 5 bases, with 10 bases between the two germline ends. Germline V gene sequence: CDR1 SGHRS, CDR2 YFSETQ. The CDR3 runs 13 residues. The CDR3, as DNA: TGCGCCAGCAGCCTGGGACTTCACAATGAGCAGTTCTTC. Amino acid sequence: CASSLGLHNEQFF.

This sequence joins TRBV2 and TRBJ2-3; perhaps TRBD1 as D (5 bases). Trimming removed 8 bases at V and 2 bases at J, with 11 bases between. The CDR3 contains 13 residues. Germline assignment: CDR1 SNHLY and CDR2 FYNNEI. The CDR3 region has the DNA TGTGCCAGCCTACAGGAAACCACAGATACGCAGTATTTT. This sequence encodes CASLQETTDTQYF.

This clonotype was seen a few times. This rearrangement joins TRBV7-9 to TRBJ1-2, with D perhaps matching TRBD1 (5 bases). The germline gives CDR1 SEHNR, CDR2 FQNEAQ (reference sequence). Trimming removed 5 bases at V and 5 bases at J, with 12 bases between. This CDR3 contains 13 residues. The CDR3 nucleotides are TGTGCCAGCAGCGCTTCTCAGGGTTATGGCTACACCTTC. Its protein product is CASSASQGYGYTF.